What follows is one TCR beta chain and its context. The antigen is not known. The data derive from a study of cytomegalovirus exposure and HLA in healthy donors. Regarding the study as a whole: Specific recognition of CMV antigens was confirmed in vitro for three chains (all CMV-associated).

Libraries were prepared by immunoSEQ multiplex PCR; TCRdb keeps only in-frame clonotypes and omits some of them. Counted here are a few hundred thousand clones, approximately 88% occurring once; the ten biggest clones make up over 13%. The donors were members of the validation cohort comprising approximately 120 subjects, separate from the roughly 640-subject first cohort. CDR1 and CDR2 from the germline V gene are LGHNA and YSLEER. The CDR3 is made up of 17 amino acids. V was cut by 1 base and J by 1 base, with 15 bases left in between. The receptor was isolated from a young woman in good health and CMV-seropositive. V gene TRBV4-3 combines with J gene TRBJ2-3; no reliable D call. The sequencing input was PBMCs. CDR3 loop: CASSQVRSAGGTDTQYF. The DNA of the CDR3 is TGCGCCAGCAGCCAAGTTCGATCGGCCGGCGGCACAGATACGCAGTATTTT.